This TCR beta chain comes out of a study of Graves' ophthalmopathy and Graves' hyperthyroidism. Whole-study results and caveats: Distinction of ophthalmopathy from stable hyperthyroidism by a 13-signature model reached 85% to 90% sensitivity and 75% to 84% specificity. With 65% to 71% sensitivity and approximately 73% specificity, the model predicted ophthalmopathy progression. Blood samples also showed most expanded thyroid clonotypes exceeding 0.001 frequency.

This clonotype has ten or more counts. The antigen is undetermined. Thyroid ultrasound, orbital computed tomography, TRAb, serum thyroxine and clinical symptoms formed the basis of diagnosis. The sequenced template was RNA, covering the TCR beta CDR3 region. RT-PCR in the first round used HTBI primers; a second-round multiplex PCR followed. TCRdb called the multiplex PCR reads again in MiXCR, with one record for every CDR3 protein. This table holds 580,000 or so distinct CDR3 sequences, approximately 37% found once. This TCR derives from an adult man with Graves' hyperthyroidism. Sequences were obtained from peripheral blood or thyroid tissue (not recorded which).

This CDR3 is CSVGQGWPHFGYTF. DNA for the CDR3: TGCAGCGTTGGTCAAGGGTGGCCGCATTTTGGCTACACCTTC. The chain recombines TRBV29-1 with TRBJ1-2; D gene ambiguous. The CDR3 is 14 residues long. V lost 4 bases, J lost 7 bases, and 19 bases lay in between. Per the germline V gene, CDR1 is SQVTM and CDR2 is ANQGSEA.